This TCR beta chain is from a study of human T cells and chemical hapten exposure. Time point reported: pre-sensitization, week 0. Treatment reported: therapeutic diphenylcyclopropenone sensitization with weekly scalp DPC. This clonotype was counted between two and nine times. TCRdb reprocessed the RACE reads via MiXCR and lists one record per CDR3 protein. The data contain approximately 260,000 distinct CDR3 sequences, 7.5% to 10% of them singletons. Trimming took 6 bases from V and 2 from J, leaving 11 bases between them. Germline CDR1 reads MRHNA; CDR2 reads SNTAGT. This CDR3 has 14 residues. The clonotype originates from a woman between 40 and 55 years old with alopecia areata. Some clones in this sample may be carry-over from other donors' samples. Sequencing used whole blood, obtained in connection with sensitization to the hapten diphenylcyclopropenone (DPC). The V call is TRBV6-4, the J call TRBJ1-3, with D perhaps matching TRBD1 (5 bases). The CDR3 loop is CASSHDSPGNTIYF. In DNA form, the CDR3 reads TGTGCCAGCAGCCATGACAGCCCTGGAAACACCATATATTTT.